A selection of T cell receptor beta chains follows, all from one sample in a study of blood T cell repertoires in COVID-19. Assay: immunoSEQ multiplex PCR; the TCRdb copy retains only in-frame clones and omits some. The sample includes about 320,000 clones, roughly 85% seen only once; the top ten take 7.2%. The sequenced sample was peripheral blood. Receptors were obtained from a human donor in a cohort sampled during active COVID-19. The CDR3 runs from the conserved cysteine through the conserved F or W. A D gene is named only where the DNA matches it firmly. Expanded clones get a size class; other rows say once, few or many, or leave the size out.

CDR3 protein	CDR3 DNA	J gene	CDR3 length	V gene	clone size	D gene
CASSKRGPLYGYTF	TGTGCCAGTAGTAAACGCGGGCCCCTCTATGGCTACACCTTC	TRBJ1-2	14	TRBV19	-	-
CATSDSGLAGVEQFF	TGTGCCACCAGTGATTCGGGGCTAGCGGGGGTTGAGCAGTTCTTC	TRBJ2-1	15	TRBV24-1	-	TRBD2
CASRTSGERRNEQFF	TGTGCCAGCAGGACTAGCGGGGAACGACGCAATGAGCAGTTCTTC	TRBJ2-1	15	TRBV18	-	TRBD2
CASSLGLTGYTGELFF	TGCGCCAGCAGCTTGGGTCTCACAGGGTATACCGGGGAGCTGTTTTTT	TRBJ2-2	16	TRBV5-1	-	-
CATSRLGQVNQPQHF	TGTGCCACCAGCAGGCTGGGACAGGTCAATCAGCCCCAGCATTTT	TRBJ1-5	15	TRBV15	-	TRBD1
CASNPSGGQDEQFF	TGCGCCAGCAATCCTAGCGGGGGCCAAGATGAGCAGTTCTTC	TRBJ2-1	14	TRBV10-2	few	TRBD2
CASSATAPGGTEAFF	TGTGCCAGCAGCGCGACGGCCCCTGGGGGGACTGAAGCTTTCTTT	TRBJ1-1	15	TRBV5-4	-	-
CASRWRKGEDYGYTF	TGTGCCAGCAGATGGAGAAAGGGGGAAGACTATGGCTACACCTTC	TRBJ1-2	15	TRBV27	once	-
CASSFIMGGTYNEQFF	TGTGCCAGCAGCTTCATTATGGGGGGGACCTACAATGAGCAGTTCTTC	TRBJ2-1	16	TRBV11-1	-	TRBD2
CASTVSADTQYF	TGCGCCAGCACGGTTTCGGCAGATACGCAGTATTTT	TRBJ2-3	12	TRBV10-2	once	-
CASSMMRVLTEATNEKLFF	TGTGCCAGTAGTATGATGAGGGTGTTAACGGAAGCAACTAATGAAAAACTGTTTTTT	TRBJ1-4	19	TRBV19	-	-
CASSLGSQALSNYGYTF	TGTGCCAGCAGCTTGGGGTCACAGGCCCTCTCCAACTATGGCTACACCTTC	TRBJ1-2	17	TRBV5-8	-	-
CASSAGASYEQYF	TGTGCCAGCAGTGCAGGGGCTTCCTACGAGCAGTACTTC	TRBJ2-7	13	TRBV25-1	once	-
CASSPQTQETQYF	TGTGCCAGCTCGCCACAGACTCAAGAGACCCAGTACTTC	TRBJ2-5	13	TRBV18	-	-
CASSLVGQTTKANEKLFF	TGTGCCAGCAGCTTGGTTGGACAGACGACTAAGGCTAATGAAAAACTGTTTTTT	TRBJ1-4	18	TRBV5-6	-	-
CSARDNYEQYF	TGCAGTGCTAGAGACAACTACGAGCAGTACTTC	TRBJ2-7	11	TRBV20-1	many	-
CASSLTGLGLFF	TGTGCCAGCAGCTTAACCGGACTGGGCCTGTTTTTT	TRBJ1-4	12	TRBV5-4	-	-
CASSLSPSGSPLHF	TGTGCCAGCAGCCTTTCACCCTCGGGTTCACCCCTCCACTTT	TRBJ1-6	14	TRBV9	-	-
CASSLLAGTLYEQYF	TGTGCCAGCAGCTTATTAGCGGGGACACTCTACGAGCAGTACTTC	TRBJ2-7	15	TRBV11-2	once	TRBD2
CASSPILGQVNTEAFF	TGTGCCAGCTCACCGATTCTTGGACAGGTGAACACTGAAGCTTTCTTT	TRBJ1-1	16	TRBV18	-	TRBD1
CASSGRRKGEIYEQYF	TGTGCCAGCAGCGGACGTCGGAAGGGGGAGATCTACGAGCAGTACTTC	TRBJ2-7	16	TRBV21-1	-	-
CASSLDSLNYGYTF	TGTGCCAGCAGCTTAGACAGTCTTAACTATGGCTACACCTTC	TRBJ1-2	14	TRBV7-2	-	-
CASSQETQGARPGANVLTF	TGCGCCAGCAGCCAAGAAACCCAGGGGGCGCGTCCTGGGGCCAACGTCCTGACTTTC	TRBJ2-6	19	TRBV4-1	-	TRBD1
CASSVGSESRGSTDTQYF	TGTGCCAGCAGTGTTGGGTCGGAATCGCGGGGGAGCACAGATACGCAGTATTTT	TRBJ2-3	18	TRBV25-1	-	TRBD2
CASSEVMWPAGTGELFF	TGTGCCAGCAGTGAAGTCATGTGGCCCGCGGGCACCGGGGAGCTGTTTTTT	TRBJ2-2	17	TRBV6-1	-	-
CASSPYGGDSPLHF	TGTGCCAGCAGCCCCTATGGAGGGGATTCACCCCTCCACTTT	TRBJ1-6	14	TRBV7-2	once	-
CASSKRRGFGNTIYF	TGTGCCAGCAGCAAACGGCGCGGGTTTGGAAACACCATATATTTT	TRBJ1-3	15	TRBV21-1	few	-
CASSLRGRGYEQYF	TGTGCCAGCAGCTTAAGGGGGCGCGGGTACGAGCAGTACTTC	TRBJ2-7	14	TRBV7-2	-	TRBD1
CASSLGREDSPLHF	TGTGCCAGCAGCTTAGGCAGGGAAGATTCACCCCTCCACTTT	TRBJ1-6	14	TRBV7-9	-	-
CATSETGPNQPQHF	TGTGCCACCAGTGAGACAGGTCCGAATCAGCCCCAGCATTTT	TRBJ1-5	14	TRBV24-1	-	-
CSAGTDVGYNEQFF	TGCAGCGCCGGGACAGATGTTGGCTACAATGAGCAGTTCTTC	TRBJ2-1	14	TRBV29-1	-	TRBD1